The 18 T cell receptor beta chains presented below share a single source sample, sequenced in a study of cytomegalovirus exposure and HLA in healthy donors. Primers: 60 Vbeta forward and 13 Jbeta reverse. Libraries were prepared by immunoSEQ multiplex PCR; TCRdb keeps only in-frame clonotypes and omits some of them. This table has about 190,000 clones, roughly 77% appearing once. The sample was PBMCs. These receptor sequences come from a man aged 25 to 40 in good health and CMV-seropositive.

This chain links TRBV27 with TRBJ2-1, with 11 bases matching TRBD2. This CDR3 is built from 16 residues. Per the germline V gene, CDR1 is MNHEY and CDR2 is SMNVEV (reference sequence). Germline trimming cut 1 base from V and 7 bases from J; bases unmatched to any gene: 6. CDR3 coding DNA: TGTGCCAGCAGTTTATGGCTAGCGGGGGGAGTTAATGAGCAGTTCTTC. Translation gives CASSLWLAGGVNEQFF.

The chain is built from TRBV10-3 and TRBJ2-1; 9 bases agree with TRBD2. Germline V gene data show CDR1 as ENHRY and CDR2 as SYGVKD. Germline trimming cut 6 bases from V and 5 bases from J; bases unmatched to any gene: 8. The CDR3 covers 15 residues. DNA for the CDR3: TGTGCCATCAGCAATAGCGGGAGTCGGCACAATGAGCAGTTCTTC. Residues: CAISNSGSRHNEQFF.

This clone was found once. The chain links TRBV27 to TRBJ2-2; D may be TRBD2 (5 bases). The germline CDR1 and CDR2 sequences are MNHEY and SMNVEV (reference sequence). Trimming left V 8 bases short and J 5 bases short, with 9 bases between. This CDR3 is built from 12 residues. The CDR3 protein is CASGPGTGELFF. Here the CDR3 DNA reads TGTGCCAGCGGACCGGGGACCGGGGAGCTGTTTTTT.

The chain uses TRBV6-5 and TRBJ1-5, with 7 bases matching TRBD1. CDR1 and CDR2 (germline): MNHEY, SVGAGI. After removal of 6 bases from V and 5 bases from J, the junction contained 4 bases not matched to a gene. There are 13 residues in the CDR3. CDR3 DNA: TGTGCCAGCAGACACGACAGGGATCAGCCCCAGCATTTT. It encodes CASRHDRDQPQHF.

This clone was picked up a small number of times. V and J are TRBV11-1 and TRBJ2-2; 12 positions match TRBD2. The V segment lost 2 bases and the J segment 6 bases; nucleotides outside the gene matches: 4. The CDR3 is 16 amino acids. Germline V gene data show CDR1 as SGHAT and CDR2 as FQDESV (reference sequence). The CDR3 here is CASSLQLAGGSGELFF. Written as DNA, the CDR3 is TGTGCCAGCAGCTTACAACTAGCGGGAGGTTCCGGGGAGCTGTTTTTT.

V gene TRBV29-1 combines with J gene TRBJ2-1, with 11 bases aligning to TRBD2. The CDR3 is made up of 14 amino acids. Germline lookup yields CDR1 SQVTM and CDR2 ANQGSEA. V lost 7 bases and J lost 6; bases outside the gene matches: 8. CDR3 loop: CSAESGTSGNEQFF. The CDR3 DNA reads TGCAGCGCAGAATCCGGGACTAGCGGCAATGAGCAGTTCTTC.

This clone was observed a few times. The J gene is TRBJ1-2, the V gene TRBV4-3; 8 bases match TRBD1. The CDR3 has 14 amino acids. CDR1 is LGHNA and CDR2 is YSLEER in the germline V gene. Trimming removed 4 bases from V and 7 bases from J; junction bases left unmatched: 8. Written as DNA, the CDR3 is TGCGCCAGCAGCCCGAGATCAGACAGGGGTGGCTACACCTTC. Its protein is CASSPRSDRGGYTF.

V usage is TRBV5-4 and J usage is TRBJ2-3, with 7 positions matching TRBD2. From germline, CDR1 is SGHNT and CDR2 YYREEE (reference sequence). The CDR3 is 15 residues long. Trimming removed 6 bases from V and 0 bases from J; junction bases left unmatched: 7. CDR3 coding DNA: TGTGCCAGCACCCCCAGGCGGGAGAGCACAGATACGCAGTATTTT. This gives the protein CASTPRRESTDTQYF.

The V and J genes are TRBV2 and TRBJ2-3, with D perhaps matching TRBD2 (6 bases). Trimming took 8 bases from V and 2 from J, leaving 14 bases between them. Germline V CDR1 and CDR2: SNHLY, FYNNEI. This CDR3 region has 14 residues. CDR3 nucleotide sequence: TGTGCCAGCCGGGACTTCGAGCACACAGATACGCAGTATTTT. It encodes CASRDFEHTDTQYF.

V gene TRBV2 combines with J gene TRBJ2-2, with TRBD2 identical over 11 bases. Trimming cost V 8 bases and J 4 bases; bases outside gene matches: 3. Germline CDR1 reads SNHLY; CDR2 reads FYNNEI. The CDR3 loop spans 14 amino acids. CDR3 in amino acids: CASVAGGITGELFF. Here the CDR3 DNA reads TGTGCCAGCGTAGCGGGAGGGATCACCGGGGAGCTGTTTTTT.

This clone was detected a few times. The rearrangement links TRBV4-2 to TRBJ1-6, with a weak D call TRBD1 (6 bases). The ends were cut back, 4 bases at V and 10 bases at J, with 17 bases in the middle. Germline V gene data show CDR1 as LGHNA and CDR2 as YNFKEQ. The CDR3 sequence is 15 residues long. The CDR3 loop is CASSLAGNTGSPLHF. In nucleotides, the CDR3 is TGTGCCAGCAGCCTGGCAGGGAATACAGGGTCACCCCTCCACTTT.

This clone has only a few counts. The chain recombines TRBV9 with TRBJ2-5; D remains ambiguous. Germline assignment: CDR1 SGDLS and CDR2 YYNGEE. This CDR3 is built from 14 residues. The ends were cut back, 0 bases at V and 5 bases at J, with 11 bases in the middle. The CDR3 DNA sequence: TGTGCCAGCAGCGTAGAGCCCTTAGTGGAGACCCAGTACTTC. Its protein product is CASSVEPLVETQYF.

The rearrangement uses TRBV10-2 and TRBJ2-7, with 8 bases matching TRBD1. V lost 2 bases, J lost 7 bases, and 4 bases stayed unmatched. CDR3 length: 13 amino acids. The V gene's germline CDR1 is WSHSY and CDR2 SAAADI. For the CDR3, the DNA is TGCGCCAGCAGTGAGAGACAGGGGTGGGAGCAGTACTTC. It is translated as CASSERQGWEQYF.

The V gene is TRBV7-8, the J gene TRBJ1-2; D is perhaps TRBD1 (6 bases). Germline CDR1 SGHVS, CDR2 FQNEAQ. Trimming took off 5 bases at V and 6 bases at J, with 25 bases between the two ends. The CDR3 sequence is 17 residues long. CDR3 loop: CASSPSAGGGQGDGYTF. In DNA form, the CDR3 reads TGTGCCAGCAGCCCCTCGGCTGGGGGGGGGCAGGGAGATGGCTACACCTTC.

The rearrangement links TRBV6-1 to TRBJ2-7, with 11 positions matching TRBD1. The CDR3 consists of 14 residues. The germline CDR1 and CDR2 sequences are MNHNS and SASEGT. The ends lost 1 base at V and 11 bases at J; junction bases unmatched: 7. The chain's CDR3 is CASSEGGTGGREYF. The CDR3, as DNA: TGTGCCAGCAGTGAAGGGGGGACAGGGGGTAGGGAGTACTTC.

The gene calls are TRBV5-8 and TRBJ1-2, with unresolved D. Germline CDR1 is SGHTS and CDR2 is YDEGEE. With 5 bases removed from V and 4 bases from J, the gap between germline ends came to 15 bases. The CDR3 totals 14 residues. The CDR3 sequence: CASSFREIGYGYTF. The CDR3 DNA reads TGTGCCAGCAGTTTTCGGGAGATCGGCTATGGCTACACCTTC.

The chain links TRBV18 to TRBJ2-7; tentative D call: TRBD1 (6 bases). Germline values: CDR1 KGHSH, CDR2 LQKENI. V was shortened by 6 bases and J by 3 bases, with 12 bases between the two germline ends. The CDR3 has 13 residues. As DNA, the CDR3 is TGTGCCAGCTCCCCGAGCAGGGGCTACGAGCAGTACTTC. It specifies CASSPSRGYEQYF. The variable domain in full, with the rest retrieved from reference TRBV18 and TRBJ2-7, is NAGVMQNPRHLVRRRGQEARLRCSPMKGHSHVYWYRQLPEEGLKFMVYLQKENIIDESGMPKERFSAEFPKEGPSILRIQQVVRGDSAAYFCASSPSRGYEQYFGPGTRLTVT.

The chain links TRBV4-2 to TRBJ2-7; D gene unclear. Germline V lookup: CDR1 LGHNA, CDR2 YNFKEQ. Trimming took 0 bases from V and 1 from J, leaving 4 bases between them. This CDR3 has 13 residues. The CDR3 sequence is CASSQDRSYEQYF. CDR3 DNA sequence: TGTGCCAGCAGCCAAGATCGTTCCTACGAGCAGTACTTC.